The 21 T cell receptor beta chains in this list originate from one sample, sequenced in a study of blood T cell repertoires in COVID-19. The repertoire was sequenced with immunoSEQ multiplex PCR; TCRdb's copy has only in-frame clones and lacks some. The sample holds approximately 300,000 clones, around four fifths seen once. Material: peripheral blood. The receptors were sampled from a woman between 45 and 65 years old with acute or convalescent COVID-19.

The chain joins TRBV4-2 to TRBJ1-2; D remains ambiguous. Trimming took 2 bases from V and 8 from J, leaving 6 bases between them. Germline CDR1 and CDR2: LGHNA and YNFKEQ. There are 11 residues in the CDR3. The CDR3 protein is CASSQNRGYTF. As DNA, the CDR3 is TGTGCCAGCAGCCAAAATAGAGGCTACACCTTC.

As DNA, the CDR3 is TGTGCCATCAGAGGAGATGACAGGGAGCAGTACTTC. Amino acids: CAIRGDDREQYF. V is TRBV10-3 and J is TRBJ2-7, with D possibly TRBD1 on 6 matching bases. The V end lost 6 bases, the J end lost 7 bases, and 13 bases lay between the germline ends. Germline CDR1 reads ENHRY; CDR2 reads SYGVKD. The CDR3 length is 12 residues.

This chain links TRBV7-9 with TRBJ1-1, with D possibly matching TRBD1 (6 bases). Germline values: CDR1 SEHNR, CDR2 FQNEAQ (reference sequence). CDR3 length: 13 amino acids. Trimming took off 2 bases at V and 8 bases at J, with 12 bases between the two ends. CDR3: CASSLNVGTEAFF. The CDR3 nucleotides read TGTGCCAGCAGCTTAAATGTAGGGACAGAAGCTTTCTTT.

The rearrangement links TRBV25-1 to TRBJ1-2; TRBD1 aligns across 9 bases. CDR3 length: 15 residues. Germline CDR1 reads MGHDK; CDR2 reads SYGVNS. V dropped 2 bases and J dropped 4; count of bases not matched to a gene: 5. CDR3: CASSEPGQGGYGYTF. The CDR3 DNA reads TGTGCCAGCAGTGAACCGGGACAGGGTGGCTATGGCTACACCTTC.

This chain links TRBV4-2 with TRBJ2-7, with 8 bases lining up with TRBD1. Losses at the gene ends were 4 bases for V and 2 bases for J; bases not matched to a gene: 10. The CDR3 sequence is 16 residues long. CDR1 LGHNA and CDR2 YNFKEQ come from the germline V gene. In nucleotides, the CDR3 is TGTGCCAGCAGCCTCCGTGAAGGGACAGGAACCTACGAGCAGTACTTC. Its protein product is CASSLREGTGTYEQYF.

This chain links TRBV29-1 with TRBJ2-3, with 7 bases matching TRBD1. V dropped 5 bases and J dropped 0; count of bases not matched to a gene: 5. This CDR3 contains 14 residues. The germline gives CDR1 SQVTM, CDR2 ANQGSEA. CDR3 bases: TGCAGCGTTTACCCGGGACAGAGCACAGATACGCAGTATTTT. The encoded protein is CSVYPGQSTDTQYF.

The chain carries TRBV5-1 and TRBJ2-5, with TRBD1 identical over 7 bases. The V and J ends lost 4 bases and 2 bases, in that order; junction bases with no gene match: 5. This CDR3 is built from 14 residues. Germline CDR1 is SGHRS and CDR2 is YFSETQ. In DNA, the CDR3 is TGCGCCAGCAGCGTGACAGGGATACAAGAGACCCAGTACTTC. The encoded protein is CASSVTGIQETQYF.

The CDR3 spells CASSGNQGSGYTF. CDR3 sequence (DNA): TGTGCCAGCAGTGGAAATCAGGGAAGTGGCTACACCTTC. V is TRBV25-1 and J is TRBJ1-2, with D tentatively TRBD1 (5 bases). V shed 4 bases and J shed 7 bases, with 13 bases lying between them. The CDR3 is 13 amino acids. CDR1 is MGHDK and CDR2 is SYGVNS in the germline V gene.

This clone has more than one count but fewer than ten. CDR3 in amino acids: CASSVRGDSYNEQFF. DNA for the CDR3: TGTGCCAGCAGTGTCAGGGGGGACTCCTACAATGAGCAGTTCTTC. This chain links TRBV6-4 with TRBJ2-1; possible D gene TRBD1, 7 bases. CDR1 is MRHNA and CDR2 is SNTAGT in the germline V gene. The CDR3 has 15 residues. Trimming took 4 bases from V and 0 from J, leaving 10 bases between them.

Points on this clone: The same CDR3 arises from other DNA sequences in this sample as well. The chain carries TRBV19 and TRBJ1-4; D perhaps matches TRBD1 (6 bases). The CDR3 spans 12 residues. The V end was cut by 8 bases, the J end by 8 bases, with 12 bases between. Germline CDR1 is LNHDA and CDR2 is SQIVND (reference sequence). CDR3 in DNA: TGTGCCAGTTCGGGAGGGGGAGAAAAACTGTTTTTT. Translated, it gives CASSGGGEKLFF.

The rearrangement joins TRBV24-1 to TRBJ2-2; a possible D gene is TRBD2 (5 bases). The V gene lost 9 bases and the J gene lost 5 bases, with 12 bases spanning the gap. CDR1 is KGHDR, CDR2 SFDVKD, per germline. The CDR3 is made up of 13 amino acids. The chain's CDR3 is CATGTRGTGELFF. The CDR3 DNA follows: TGTGCCACCGGTACCCGGGGTACCGGGGAGCTGTTTTTT.

The V call is TRBV5-1, the J call TRBJ1-3; tentative D call: TRBD1 (6 bases). V lost 3 bases and J lost 7, with 17 bases in between. Germline assignment: CDR1 SGHRS and CDR2 YFSETQ. The CDR3 runs 15 residues. The CDR3 DNA is TGCGCCAGCAGCTCATCAGGGGTTTTCGGGAACACCATATATTTT. Protein: CASSSSGVFGNTIYF.

CDR3 in amino acids: CASSQEESGSYGYTF. DNA for the CDR3: TGTGCCAGCAGCCAAGAAGAGAGCGGAAGCTATGGCTACACCTTC. The chain joins TRBV4-2 to TRBJ1-2; no clear D gene. Germline loops: CDR1 LGHNA, CDR2 YNFKEQ. The CDR3 is made up of 15 amino acids. V was cut by 0 bases and J by 4 bases, with 12 bases left in between.

The V and J genes are TRBV7-2 and TRBJ1-2, with 8 bases fitting TRBD1. V shed 4 bases and J 4 bases; nucleotides not matched to a gene: 8. Germline V gene sequence: CDR1 SGHTA, CDR2 FQGNSA. This CDR3 is 15 amino acids long. DNA of the CDR3: TGTGCCAGCAGCTCTAGGACAGGGTGGGGCTATGGCTACACCTTC. This gives the protein CASSSRTGWGYGYTF.

The V and J genes are TRBV10-3 and TRBJ2-2; 7 nucleotides align to TRBD1. This CDR3 has 15 residues. Germline V gene sequence: CDR1 ENHRY, CDR2 SYGVKD. V dropped 6 bases and J dropped 2; count of bases not matched to a gene: 6. The CDR3 DNA follows: TGTGCCATCAGATTGGGACAGCTAAACACCGGGGAGCTGTTTTTT. This gives the protein CAIRLGQLNTGELFF.

The J gene is TRBJ2-4, the V gene TRBV12-5; D gene uncertain. Germline V gene sequence: CDR1 LGHNT, CDR2 FRNRAP. V was cut by 7 bases and J by 9 bases, with 13 bases left in between. The CDR3 extends over 12 amino acids. The CDR3 protein is CASDHSSGIQYF. The DNA for the CDR3 is TGTGCTAGTGACCACTCGTCAGGCATTCAGTACTTC. The entire variable domain, with the rest obtained from reference TRBV12-5 and TRBJ2-4, is as follows: DARVTQTPRHKVTEMGQEVTMRCQPILGHNTVFWYRQTMMQGLELLAYFRNRAPLDDSGMPKDRFSAEMPDATLATLKIQPSEPRDSAVYFCASDHSSGIQYFGAGTRLSVL.

The chain joins TRBV2 to TRBJ2-1; a possible D gene is TRBD1 (5 bases). The germline V and J ends were trimmed by 4 bases and 7 bases, with 14 bases remaining between them. Germline assignment: CDR1 SNHLY and CDR2 FYNNEI. This CDR3 has 14 amino acids. The CDR3 region is CASSADQGENEQFF. The CDR3 DNA reads TGTGCCAGCAGTGCGGATCAGGGCGAGAATGAGCAGTTCTTC.

This chain joins TRBV7-2 and TRBJ2-7, with 7 positions matching TRBD2. CDR3 length: 15 residues. Germline loops: CDR1 SGHTA, CDR2 FQGNSA. V was clipped by 7 bases and J by 0 bases; unmatched bases: 9. CDR3 loop: CASTSSGLSSYEQYF. In DNA form, the CDR3 reads TGTGCCAGCACCTCTAGCGGTTTATCCTCCTACGAGCAGTACTTC.

The genes are TRBV24-1 and TRBJ1-2; a weak D match, TRBD1 (5 bases). This CDR3 contains 13 residues. Germline CDR1 reads KGHDR; CDR2 reads SFDVKD. V was trimmed by 5 bases and J by 4 bases, leaving 10 bases between them. The CDR3 reads CATSAQEFYGYTF. In nucleotides, the CDR3 is TGTGCCACCAGTGCACAGGAGTTCTATGGCTACACCTTC.

This chain uses TRBV6-5 with TRBJ1-1, with 7 bases fitting TRBD1. J lost 5 bases, V lost 8 bases, and 11 bases had no gene match. CDR1 and CDR2 from the germline V gene are MNHEY and SVGAGI. This CDR3 region has 14 residues. The CDR3 here is CASGPNRGGTEAFF. As DNA, the CDR3 is TGTGCCAGCGGCCCGAACAGGGGCGGAACTGAAGCTTTCTTT.

The chain combines TRBV5-1 with TRBJ2-2; 7 positions agree with TRBD1. The V and J ends lost 7 bases and 7 bases, in that order; junction bases with no gene match: 13. CDR1 is SGHRS and CDR2 is YFSETQ in the germline V gene. The CDR3 runs 15 residues. The DNA for the CDR3 is TGCGCCAGCTTACTCATGGGACAGCCGAACGGGGAGCTGTTTTTT. This translates into CASLLMGQPNGELFF.